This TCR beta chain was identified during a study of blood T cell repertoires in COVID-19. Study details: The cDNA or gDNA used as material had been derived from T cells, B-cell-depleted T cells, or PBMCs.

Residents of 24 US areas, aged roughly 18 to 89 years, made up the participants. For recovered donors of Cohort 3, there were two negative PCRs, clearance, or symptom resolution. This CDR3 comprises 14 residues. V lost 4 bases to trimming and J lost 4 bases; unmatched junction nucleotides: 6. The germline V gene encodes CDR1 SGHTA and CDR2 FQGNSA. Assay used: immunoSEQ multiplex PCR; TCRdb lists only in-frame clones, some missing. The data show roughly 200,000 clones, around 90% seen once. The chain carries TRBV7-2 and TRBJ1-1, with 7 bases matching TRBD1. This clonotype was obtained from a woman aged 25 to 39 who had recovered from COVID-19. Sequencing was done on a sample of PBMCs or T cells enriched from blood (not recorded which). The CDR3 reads CASSSVGGGTEAFF. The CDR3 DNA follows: TGTGCCAGCAGCTCCGTAGGGGGCGGCACTGAAGCTTTCTTT.